The next 23 T cell receptor beta chains were all read from a single sample in a study of PD-1 blockade in classical Hodgkin lymphoma. Repertoires were generated with immunoSEQ multiplex PCR, while TCRdb's copy carries only in-frame clones and drops some. There are tens of thousands of clones in the sample; just over 90% occur only once, and under 3.5% lies in the top ten. Time point specified: cycle 4 day 1 (C4D1), after about 6 weeks of nivolumab. Every single patient, without exception, relapsed after autologous stem cell transplantation, and brentuximab vedotin exposure varied. The sample in question was peripheral blood mononuclear cells (PBMCs), obtained before the fourth cycle of nivolumab. The receptors here all came from a human donor with classical Hodgkin lymphoma.

The rearrangement joins TRBV25-1 to TRBJ1-1, with 7 nucleotides matching TRBD1. The junction had 2 bases not matched to a gene; V was cut back by 10 bases and J by 0 bases. The CDR3 loop spans 12 amino acids. The germline CDR1 and CDR2 sequences are MGHDK and SYGVNS. DNA for the CDR3: TGTGCCACCACAGGGGTGAACACTGAAGCTTTCTTT. This sequence encodes CATTGVNTEAFF.

This sequence joins TRBV4-2 and TRBJ1-4; no clear D gene. Trimming left V 0 bases short and J 8 bases short, with 10 bases between. The length of the CDR3 is 14 residues. Germline V gene lookup returns CDR1 LGHNA and CDR2 YNFKEQ. The CDR3 DNA follows: TGTGCCAGCAGCCAAGAGAGGGTAGACGAAAAACTGTTTTTT. It yields the protein CASSQERVDEKLFF.

The rearrangement uses TRBV28 and TRBJ2-7; D is unclear. The V gene lost 5 bases and the J gene lost 1 base, with 15 bases spanning the gap. The CDR3 is made up of 15 amino acids. Looked up from germline, CDR1 is MDHEN and CDR2 is SYDVKM. The CDR3 bases are TGTGCCAGCAGTGAACGACGCCTATTTTCCTACGAGCAGTACTTC. Amino acid sequence: CASSERRLFSYEQYF.

This chain uses TRBV19 with TRBJ2-3; 9 positions agree with TRBD2. The V gene's germline CDR1 is LNHDA and CDR2 SQIVND (reference sequence). After removal of 4 bases from V and 5 bases from J, the junction contained 16 bases not matched to a gene. The CDR3 covers 18 residues. CDR3 bases: TGTGCCAGTAGTAGTGTAACCTCGTTTGCGGGGGGGCAAGATACGCAGTATTTT. Its translation: CASSSVTSFAGGQDTQYF.

CDR3 loop: CAISNLSDEQFF. CDR3 nucleotides: TGTGCCATCAGTAACCTCAGCGATGAGCAGTTCTTC. J is TRBJ2-1 and V is TRBV10-3; D not resolved. The germline V gene has CDR1 ENHRY and CDR2 SYGVKD. The V and J ends lost 5 bases and 8 bases respectively, with 10 bases between them. The CDR3 covers 12 residues.

The V gene is TRBV19, the J gene TRBJ2-7, with a possible D match to TRBD1 (6 bases). This CDR3 region has 13 residues. Germline CDR1 LNHDA, CDR2 SQIVND (reference sequence). The V gene lost 8 bases and the J gene lost 2 bases, with 13 bases spanning the gap. The DNA of the CDR3 is TGTGCCAGTGGGCGGACAGACGCCTACGAGCAGTACTTC. This sequence encodes CASGRTDAYEQYF.

The chain combines TRBV2 with TRBJ2-3; D is uncertain. The V gene lost 7 bases and the J gene lost 0 bases, with 14 bases spanning the gap. CDR1 is SNHLY, CDR2 FYNNEI, per germline. This CDR3 contains 15 residues. The CDR3 coding sequence is TGTGCCAGCACCACACTCAGGAGTAGCACAGATACGCAGTATTTT. Its translation is CASTTLRSSTDTQYF.

About this clone: The germline gene is not matched at one end of the junction; a read error may be the cause. The chain joins TRBV5-1 to TRBJ1-6; D gene unclear. Germline V gene data show CDR1 as SGHRS and CDR2 as YFSETQ. The CDR3 totals 13 residues. CDR3 sequence: CASTRPGGSPLHF. The DNA for the CDR3 is TGTGCCAGCACCCGCCCAGGAGGATCACCCCTCCACTTT.

The chain employs TRBV19 and TRBJ1-5; D not certain. This CDR3 is 14 amino acids long. From germline, CDR1 is LNHDA and CDR2 SQIVND (reference sequence). The V end was cut by 8 bases, the J end by 3 bases, with 14 bases between. The CDR3 loop reads CASVGRVDNQPQHF. CDR3 coding DNA: TGTGCCAGTGTAGGCAGAGTCGACAATCAGCCCCAGCATTTT.

The chain has TRBV7-2 and TRBJ2-3; TRBD2 aligns across 10 bases. Trimming took 5 bases from V and 2 from J; bases not matched to a gene: 16. CDR3 length: 19 residues. Per the germline V gene, CDR1 is SGHTA and CDR2 is FQGNSA. CDR3 in DNA: TGTGCCAGCAGCCCTGGGGGTCTAGCGGGGGCCCGGTACACAGATACGCAGTATTTT. Amino acid sequence: CASSPGGLAGARYTDTQYF.

The genes are TRBV6-5 and TRBJ1-1; weak D call: TRBD1 (5 bases). Trimming left V 4 bases short and J 1 base short, with 16 bases between. The germline V gene encodes CDR1 MNHEY and CDR2 SVGAGI. The CDR3 length is 16 residues. CDR3 sequence: CASSFSLGVRNTEAFF. CDR3 nucleotide sequence: TGTGCCAGCAGTTTTTCCCTGGGGGTGAGGAACACTGAAGCTTTCTTT.

A few counts support this clone. The chain joins TRBV30 to TRBJ1-1; a possible D gene is TRBD1 (5 bases). The CDR3 is made up of 16 amino acids. V lost 0 bases and J lost 4, with 18 bases in between. From germline, CDR1 is GTSNPN and CDR2 SVGIG (reference sequence). CDR3 region: CAWSVLGGLWSTEAFF. DNA for the CDR3: TGTGCCTGGAGTGTACTCGGGGGATTGTGGTCCACTGAAGCTTTCTTT.

This chain joins TRBV28 and TRBJ2-3; 7 bases are a match to TRBD2. In germline, CDR1 is MDHEN, CDR2 SYDVKM. V shed 6 bases, J shed 1 base, and the junction held 7 bases outside the gene matches. This CDR3 spans 15 amino acids. CDR3 loop: CASSGVAGGTDTQYF. The CDR3 DNA is TGTGCCAGCAGCGGCGTGGCGGGGGGCACAGATACGCAGTATTTT.

This rearrangement joins TRBV28 to TRBJ1-1; D gene uncertain. CDR1 MDHEN and CDR2 SYDVKM come from the germline V gene. This CDR3 is built from 14 residues. V lost 3 bases and J 3 bases, leaving 11 bases between the germline ends. The CDR3 DNA reads as TGTGCCAGCAGTTTTCGTTTATCGGACACTGAAGCTTTCTTT. Amino acids: CASSFRLSDTEAFF.

This sequence joins TRBV19 and TRBJ1-5; D is perhaps TRBD1 (5 bases). CDR1 is LNHDA, CDR2 SQIVND, per germline (reference sequence). The CDR3 extends over 15 amino acids. V lost 4 bases and J lost 0, with 10 bases in between. The CDR3 region is CASSTTGNSNQPQHF. CDR3 nucleotides: TGTGCCAGTAGTACAACAGGAAATAGCAATCAGCCCCAGCATTTT.

The J gene is TRBJ1-2, the V gene TRBV6-1, with a tentative D call TRBD1 (5 bases). The CDR3 runs 18 residues. V was shortened by 0 bases and J by 0 bases, with 17 bases between the two germline ends. CDR1 is MNHNS and CDR2 is SASEGT in the germline V gene. Written as DNA, the CDR3 is TGTGCCAGCAGTGAAGCTATTGCCATGGCAGGGCCTAACTATGGCTACACCTTC. Protein: CASSEAIAMAGPNYGYTF.

The rearrangement links TRBV5-4 to TRBJ2-7; tentatively, D is TRBD1 or TRBD2 (6 bases each). V lost 4 bases to trimming and J lost 6 bases, with 23 bases between them. CDR3 length: 16 residues. The germline CDR1 and CDR2 sequences are SGHNT and YYREEE (reference sequence). The CDR3 DNA follows: TGTGCCAGCAGCCTCGGAGGGGGGACCTCCCTTTTCGAGCAGTACTTC. Its translation: CASSLGGGTSLFEQYF. The variable domain in full, with the rest retrieved from reference TRBV5-4 and TRBJ2-7, is ETGVTQSPTHLIKTRGQQVTLRCSSQSGHNTVSWYQQALGQGPQFIFQYYREEENGRGNFPPRFSGLQFPNYSSELNVNALELDDSALYLCASSLGGGTSLFEQYFGPGTRLTVT.

V gene TRBV9 combines with J gene TRBJ2-7; perhaps D is TRBD1 or TRBD2 (6 bases each). The CDR3 contains 14 residues. Germline-derived CDR1 and CDR2 are SGDLS and YYNGEE. V was pared by 2 bases and J by 2 bases, with 11 bases between. The CDR3 DNA reads as TGTGCCAGCAGCGTGGGGGGCAAAGCCTACGAGCAGTACTTC. Its protein product is CASSVGGKAYEQYF.

This chain joins TRBV7-2 and TRBJ2-3; weak D call: TRBD1 (5 bases). This CDR3 comprises 16 residues. CDR1 is SGHTA, CDR2 FQGNSA, per germline. The germline V and J ends were trimmed by 1 base and 5 bases, with 16 bases remaining between them. The CDR3 sequence: CASSLGRARLIDTQYF. The CDR3 DNA follows: TGTGCCAGCAGCTTAGGCAGGGCGAGACTCATAGATACGCAGTATTTT.

The V and J genes are TRBV4-2 and TRBJ2-1; TRBD2 aligns across 11 bases. Germline V gives CDR1 LGHNA, CDR2 YNFKEQ. Trimming removed 0 bases from V and 8 bases from J; junction bases left unmatched: 12. This CDR3 comprises 18 residues. The CDR3 coding sequence is TGTGCCAGCAGCCAAGATCTTGAGACTAGCGGGGTAAGCTATGAGCAGTTCTTC. This encodes CASSQDLETSGVSYEQFF.

The chain uses TRBV5-4 and TRBJ1-2; the D gene is possibly TRBD1 (5 bases). Looked up from germline, CDR1 is SGHNT and CDR2 is YYREEE (reference sequence). The V end lost 4 bases, the J end lost 4 bases, and 20 bases lay between the germline ends. The CDR3 is 16 residues long. The chain's CDR3 is CASSLPRGDLAYGYTF. CDR3 DNA: TGTGCCAGCAGCCTCCCTCGTGGGGACCTAGCCTATGGCTACACCTTC.

This sequence joins TRBV7-9 and TRBJ2-3, with 7 bases identical to TRBD2. The CDR3 runs 15 residues. V shed 1 base and J 5 bases; nucleotides not matched to a gene: 6. The germline V gene encodes CDR1 SEHNR and CDR2 FQNEAQ (reference sequence). As DNA, the CDR3 is TGTGCCAGCAGCTTAGGCGGGGGAGGTTTAGATACGCAGTATTTT. It codes for CASSLGGGGLDTQYF.

The chain carries TRBV5-5 and TRBJ1-2; D is possibly TRBD1 (5 bases). The V gene's germline CDR1 is SGHKS and CDR2 YYEKEE (reference sequence). Between the trimmed V and J ends, which lost 6 bases and 7 bases, there was a span of 22 bases. The CDR3 sequence is 15 residues long. The DNA for the CDR3 is TGTGCCAGCATCCGATCCGGGACGGCACAGCTTGGCTACACCTTC. Its protein is CASIRSGTAQLGYTF.